Below, 8 T cell receptor beta chains from the same sample are listed, as sequenced in a study of cytomegalovirus exposure and HLA in healthy donors (dated 2017 in TCRdb). Library generation was performed with the immunoSEQ multiplex PCR assay. The multiplex PCR relied on a mix of 60 forward primers for TCR Vbeta segments and 13 reverse primers for TCR Jbeta segments. TCRdb took this table from immuneACCESS and kept in-frame rearrangements with V and J called. Such tables lack part of the clones; where checked against another copy, unresolved V genes explain under half of the gap, and the rest is unexplained. This sample lists 70,000 to 90,000 clones; roughly 82% were detected once. Of the sample, about 20% is held by the ten largest clones. Sequencing input: PBMCs. These receptors were taken from a man between 65 and 80 years old in good health and CMV-seropositive.

The V call is TRBV5-1, the J call TRBJ1-2, with D perhaps matching TRBD1 (5 bases). V lost 4 bases and J lost 7, with 11 bases in between. This CDR3 region has 12 residues. CDR1 SGHRS and CDR2 YFSETQ come from the germline V gene. The CDR3 DNA sequence: TGCGCCAGCAGCCCGCAGGGAAGTGGCTACACCTTC. This encodes CASSPQGSGYTF.

The chain combines TRBV6-1 with TRBJ2-1, with TRBD2 matching over 9 bases. The CDR3 has 15 residues. The germline V gene encodes CDR1 MNHNS and CDR2 SASEGT. The ends lost 5 bases at V and 7 bases at J; junction bases unmatched: 9. The CDR3 nucleotides read TGTGCCAGCAGTCCTCTCGCGGGGGGGCGGAATGAGCAGTTCTTC. This gives the protein CASSPLAGGRNEQFF.

This rearrangement joins TRBV11-2 to TRBJ2-3; 9 nucleotides match TRBD2. With 3 bases clipped from V and 6 bases from J, the junction kept 7 bases outside the gene matches. Germline assignment: CDR1 SGHAT and CDR2 FQNNGV. The CDR3 runs to 15 residues. Here the CDR3 DNA reads TGTGCCAGCAGCTTCGGCGGGGGGGCCGCGGATACGCAGTATTTT. As protein: CASSFGGGAADTQYF.

The chain links TRBV5-1 to TRBJ2-7; perhaps TRBD1 as D (6 bases). V was cut by 6 bases and J by 2 bases, with 15 bases left in between. The CDR3 runs to 14 residues. Germline lookup yields CDR1 SGHRS and CDR2 YFSETQ. The CDR3 DNA reads as TGCGCCAGCACCCTGGTAGGGGGTACCTACGAGCAGTACTTC. It codes for CASTLVGGTYEQYF.

Written as DNA, the CDR3 is TGTGCCAGCAGCGTAGCTGAGGGGACACCCAACTCTGGGGCCAACGTCCTGACTTTC. Amino acid sequence: CASSVAEGTPNSGANVLTF. The J gene is TRBJ2-6, the V gene TRBV9; tentative D call: TRBD1 (6 bases). V was pared by 0 bases and J by 0 bases, with 16 bases between. The CDR3 length is 19 residues. Germline V gene lookup returns CDR1 SGDLS and CDR2 YYNGEE.

The chain joins TRBV5-1 to TRBJ1-6; 7 bases align to TRBD1. V gave up 3 bases and J gave up 0 bases; unmatched junction bases: 9. The CDR3 sequence is 18 residues long. The V gene's germline CDR1 is SGHRS and CDR2 YFSETQ. CDR3 sequence: CASSWGRDRSSYNSPLHF. The DNA of the CDR3 is TGCGCCAGCAGCTGGGGAAGGGACAGAAGCTCCTATAATTCACCCCTCCACTTT.

The rearrangement links TRBV4-3 to TRBJ2-3; 8 bases align to TRBD2. Per the germline V gene, CDR1 is LGHNA and CDR2 is YSLEER. Losses at the gene ends were 0 bases for V and 2 bases for J; bases not matched to a gene: 10. The CDR3 consists of 18 residues. CDR3 loop: CASSQDSGAGTFTDTQYF. As DNA, the CDR3 is TGCGCCAGCAGCCAAGATAGCGGGGCGGGGACGTTCACAGATACGCAGTATTTT.

This chain connects TRBV28 to TRBJ2-7; a weak D match, TRBD2 (7 bases). Germline CDR1 is MDHEN and CDR2 is SYDVKM. Trimming took off 5 bases at V and 2 bases at J, with 28 bases between the two ends. The CDR3 runs 19 residues. CDR3 sequence: CASSNEGDWGGGPTYEQYF. CDR3 DNA: TGTGCCAGCAGTAATGAGGGCGACTGGGGCGGGGGCCCTACCTACGAGCAGTACTTC.